This is a list of T cell receptor beta chains from one sample in a study of blood T cell repertoires in COVID-19. Data came from immunoSEQ multiplex PCR; TCRdb stores just in-frame clones and leaves some out. The profile shows some 76,000 clones, 90% to 95% of them singletons. Sequencing used peripheral blood. These receptors all come from a human donor in a cohort sampled during active COVID-19. CDR3s include the opening cysteine and the closing phenylalanine or tryptophan. D genes are given only for firm matches. Some rows have no size entry. The others give once, few or many, or a class for an expanded clone.

CATSRTGGPQFF,TGTGCCACCAGCAGGACGGGGGGGCCCCAGTTCTTC,TRBV15,TRBJ2-1,.,TRBD2
CASSPRSVGPSTEAFF,TGTGCCAGCTCACCACGCTCCGTGGGGCCCAGCACTGAAGCTTTCTTT,TRBV18,TRBJ1-1,.,.
CASSMTGRNTEAFF,TGTGCCAGTAGTATGACAGGGAGGAACACTGAAGCTTTCTTT,TRBV19,TRBJ1-1,.,TRBD1
CASSEGQPNTGELFF,TGTGCCAGCAGTGAGGGACAGCCGAACACCGGGGAGCTGTTTTTT,TRBV2,TRBJ2-2,.,TRBD1
CASMLAGAYNEQFF,TGTGCCAGCATGCTAGCGGGGGCCTACAATGAGCAGTTCTTC,TRBV25-1,TRBJ2-1,few,TRBD2
CASSIIAGDREFF,TGTGCCAGCAGTATCATAGCGGGGGATAGGGAGTTCTTC,TRBV12-3/TRBV12-4,TRBJ2-1,once,TRBD2
CASSGRGQGKGYEQYF,TGTGCCAGCAGTGGCCGGGGACAGGGTAAGGGCTACGAGCAGTACTTC,TRBV6-1,TRBJ2-7,.,TRBD1
CASGLVDKDRVGNQPQHF,TGTGCTAGTGGTTTGGTAGACAAGGACAGGGTTGGCAATCAGCCCCAGCATTTT,TRBV12-5,TRBJ1-5,.,TRBD1
CASSSRGRGNTIYF,TGTGCCAGCAGTTCCAGGGGGCGAGGAAACACCATATATTTT,TRBV2,TRBJ1-3,once,TRBD1
CASRLQGISNIQYF,TGTGCCAGCAGGTTACAGGGTATATCAAACATTCAGTACTTC,TRBV2,TRBJ2-4,.,.
CASSRGTTGVLAFF,TGTGCCAGCAGCCGGGGGACGACAGGGGTATTAGCTTTCTTT,TRBV7-9,TRBJ1-1,.,TRBD1
CASSIWTGSNEQFF,TGTGCCAGCAGCATCTGGACAGGGTCGAATGAGCAGTTCTTC,TRBV7-9,TRBJ2-1,.,TRBD1
CASSLVTGGGTEAFF,TGCGCCAGCAGCTTAGTTACAGGGGGCGGCACTGAAGCTTTCTTT,TRBV5-1,TRBJ1-1,.,TRBD1
CAISGRTSGGSYEQYF,TGTGCCATCAGTGGCCGGACTAGCGGGGGGTCCTACGAGCAGTACTTC,TRBV10-3,TRBJ2-7,.,TRBD2
CASSRETSYEQYF,TGCGCCAGCAGCAGGGAGACATCCTACGAGCAGTACTTC,TRBV5-1,TRBJ2-7,.,.
CASSMVARGGPGNEQFF,TGTGCCAGTAGTATGGTGGCGCGGGGGGGGCCGGGCAATGAGCAGTTCTTC,TRBV19,TRBJ2-1,.,TRBD2
CATSREGATVIGTNEKLFF,TGTGCCACCAGCAGAGAGGGTGCGACAGTAATCGGGACTAATGAAAAACTGTTTTTT,TRBV15,TRBJ1-4,.,.
CASSTTGLRGYTF,TGTGCCAGCAGCACCACAGGTTTAAGGGGCTACACCTTC,TRBV7-9,TRBJ1-2,.,.
CASSDETSGVGTQYF,TGTGCCAGCAGTGATGAGACTAGCGGGGTAGGAACCCAGTACTTC,TRBV2,TRBJ2-5,.,TRBD2
CASSSAGTGLGYGYTF,TGTGCCAGCAGCTCCGCCGGGACAGGGTTGGGCTATGGCTACACCTTC,TRBV9,TRBJ1-2,.,TRBD1
CASSDSSWVGDTQYF,TGCGCCAGCAGCGATTCTAGCTGGGTTGGGGATACGCAGTATTTT,TRBV5-1,TRBJ2-3,.,.
CASRRASGFLGGDTQYF,TGTGCCAGCCGGAGAGCTAGCGGGTTCCTTGGAGGAGATACGCAGTATTTT,TRBV3-1/TRBV3-2,TRBJ2-3,.,TRBD2
CASSRSGTGNEKLFF,TGCGCCAGCAGCCGATCCGGGACAGGGAATGAAAAACTGTTTTTT,TRBV4-3,TRBJ1-4,.,TRBD1
CASGTSGVNEQFF,TGTGCCAGTGGGACTAGCGGGGTTAATGAGCAGTTCTTC,TRBV19,TRBJ2-1,.,TRBD2
CAWSGGADTQYF,TGTGCCTGGAGTGGGGGCGCAGATACGCAGTATTTT,TRBV30,TRBJ2-3,.,.
CASSLIGTGGHEQYF,TGTGCCAGCAGCTTGATCGGGACAGGGGGCCACGAGCAGTACTTC,TRBV5-4,TRBJ2-7,.,TRBD1
CASSTQENYGYTF,TGTGCCAGCAGCACACAGGAAAACTATGGCTACACCTTC,TRBV7-9,TRBJ1-2,few,.
CASSIGQGSGAEAFF,TGTGCCAGTAGTATAGGCCAGGGGTCGGGCGCTGAAGCTTTCTTT,TRBV19,TRBJ1-1,.,.
CASSQSTGKHQETQYF,TGCGCCAGCAGCCAGTCGACAGGGAAGCACCAAGAGACCCAGTACTTC,TRBV4-3,TRBJ2-5,.,TRBD1
CASSQAPTLSSYEQYF,TGTGCCAGCAGCCAAGCTCCGACACTGAGCTCCTACGAGCAGTACTTC,TRBV3-1/TRBV3-2,TRBJ2-7,.,.
CASSWTSGGRGAGTQYF,TGTGCCAGCAGCTGGACTAGCGGGGGCCGAGGGGCGGGGACCCAGTACTTC,TRBV7-2,TRBJ2-5,.,TRBD2
CATSDRYGYTF,TGTGCCACCAGTGACCGCTATGGCTACACCTTC,TRBV24-1,TRBJ1-2,.,.
CASSYSRVAKNIQYF,TGTGCCAGCAGTTACTCCCGGGTAGCCAAAAACATTCAGTACTTC,TRBV6-5,TRBJ2-4,.,.
CASSKGDSTYEQYF,TGTGCCAGCAGCAAGGGGGACAGCACCTACGAGCAGTACTTC,TRBV6-6,TRBJ2-7,.,TRBD1
CASIPTSGGAIETQYF,TGTGCCAGCATCCCGACTAGCGGGGGGGCTATTGAGACCCAGTACTTC,TRBV7-8,TRBJ2-5,once,TRBD2
CASSPGTGVNSPLHF,TGTGCCAGCTCACCAGGGACAGGGGTAAATTCACCCCTCCACTTT,TRBV18,TRBJ1-6,.,TRBD1
CASSVSGFTDTQYF,TGTGCCAGCAGCGTTTCAGGATTCACAGATACGCAGTATTTT,TRBV9,TRBJ2-3,.,.
CASSLGSSGEYNEQFF,TGTGCTAGCAGCCTTGGGTCTTCCGGGGAGTACAATGAGCAGTTCTTC,TRBV7-7,TRBJ2-1,.,.
CASSLGSPETQYF,TGTGCCAGCAGCTTAGGCAGTCCAGAGACCCAGTACTTC,TRBV7-9,TRBJ2-5,.,.
CASSYPGGTPGGAFF,TGTGCCAGCAGTTACCCCGGAGGGACACCGGGGGGAGCTTTCTTT,TRBV6-5,TRBJ1-1,.,.
CASSFGPGTGKGDEQYF,TGTGCCAGCAGCTTTGGCCCCGGGACAGGGAAAGGAGACGAGCAGTACTTC,TRBV11-2,TRBJ2-7,.,TRBD1
CASTISTGLNTEAFF,TGCGCCAGCACCATTTCGACAGGTCTGAACACTGAAGCTTTCTTT,TRBV5-1,TRBJ1-1,.,.
CATKAGLAKNIQYF,TGTGCCACAAAGGCGGGGCTAGCCAAAAACATTCAGTACTTC,TRBV10-3,TRBJ2-4,.,.
CASSAGYEQYF,TGTGCCAGCAGCGCCGGGTACGAGCAGTACTTC,TRBV9,TRBJ2-7,.,.
CAISLTSGGPYNEQFF,TGTGCCATCAGTCTAACTAGCGGGGGGCCTTACAATGAGCAGTTCTTC,TRBV10-3,TRBJ2-1,.,TRBD2
CASSPLSGNNQPQHF,TGTGCCAGCTCACCACTGTCAGGGAACAATCAGCCCCAGCATTTT,TRBV18,TRBJ1-5,.,.
CAISASGSEAYEQYF,TGTGCCATCAGTGCTTCGGGGAGCGAGGCCTACGAGCAGTACTTC,TRBV10-3,TRBJ2-7,.,.
CASSLVPSGGAGQPQHF,TGTGCCAGCAGCCTAGTCCCCTCGGGGGGCGCGGGCCAGCCCCAGCATTTT,TRBV5-5,TRBJ1-5,.,.
CASSPGTSGAVDTQYF,TGTGCCAGCAGCCCCGGGACTAGCGGGGCCGTAGATACGCAGTATTTT,TRBV7-9,TRBJ2-3,.,TRBD2
CASSRGGPADTQYF,TGTGCCAGCAGCCGGGGGGGGCCTGCAGATACGCAGTATTTT,TRBV7-2,TRBJ2-3,once,TRBD2
CASSAWTSETQYF,TGTGCCAGCAGCGCCTGGACTAGCGAGACCCAGTACTTC,TRBV5-4,TRBJ2-5,.,TRBD2
CASSSGPSDRSAYEQYF,TGTGCCAGCAGCTCGGGACCCTCGGACAGATCAGCCTACGAGCAGTACTTC,TRBV11-2,TRBJ2-7,.,.
CASRQGTERYEQYF,TGCGCCAGCCGCCAGGGGACAGAAAGGTACGAGCAGTACTTC,TRBV5-1,TRBJ2-7,.,TRBD1
CASSLNGQGSGELFF,TGTGCCAGCAGCTTAAACGGACAGGGGTCCGGGGAGCTGTTTTTT,TRBV7-6,TRBJ2-2,.,TRBD1